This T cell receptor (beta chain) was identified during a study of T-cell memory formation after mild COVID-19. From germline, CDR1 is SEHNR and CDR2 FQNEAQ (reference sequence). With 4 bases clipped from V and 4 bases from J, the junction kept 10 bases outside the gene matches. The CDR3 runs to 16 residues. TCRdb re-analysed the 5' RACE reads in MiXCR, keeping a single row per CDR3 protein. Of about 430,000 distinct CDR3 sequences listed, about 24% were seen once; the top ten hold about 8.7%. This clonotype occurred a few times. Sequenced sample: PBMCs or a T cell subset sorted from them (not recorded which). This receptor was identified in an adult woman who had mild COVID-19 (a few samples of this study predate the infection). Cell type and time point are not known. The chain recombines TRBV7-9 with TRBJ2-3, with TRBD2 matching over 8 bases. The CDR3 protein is CASSSPGLVTSDTQYF. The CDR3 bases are TGTGCCAGCAGCTCTCCGGGACTAGTTACTTCAGATACGCAGTATTTT.